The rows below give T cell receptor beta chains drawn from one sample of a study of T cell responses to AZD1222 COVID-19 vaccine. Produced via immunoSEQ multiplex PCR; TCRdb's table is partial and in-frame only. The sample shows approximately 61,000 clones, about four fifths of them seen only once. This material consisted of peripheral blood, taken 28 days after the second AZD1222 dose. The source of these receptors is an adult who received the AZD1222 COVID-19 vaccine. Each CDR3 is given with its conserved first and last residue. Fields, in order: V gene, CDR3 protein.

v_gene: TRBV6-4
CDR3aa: CASSSEGTGGELAGYTF

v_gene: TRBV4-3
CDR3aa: CASSQDTSGPSGANVLTF

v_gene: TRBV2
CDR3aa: CASSSQGYGYTF

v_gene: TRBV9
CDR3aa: CASSNPMGRAHSADQYF

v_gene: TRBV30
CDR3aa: CAWTDRRSNYGYTF

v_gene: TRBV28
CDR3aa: CASSLGPLSRTDNEKLFF

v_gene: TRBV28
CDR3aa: CASSLKGQGYEKLFF

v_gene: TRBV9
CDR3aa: CASSVHPTGGETQYF

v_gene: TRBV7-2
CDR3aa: CASSSAVGVGNTIYF

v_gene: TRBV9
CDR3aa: CASSGGLAPANQYF

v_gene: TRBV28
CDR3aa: CASRSWVGQETQYF

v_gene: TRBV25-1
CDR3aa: CASSPRTGPNTGELFF

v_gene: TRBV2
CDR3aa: CASSPWPTTNYGYTF

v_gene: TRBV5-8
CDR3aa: CASSSKTGFLPGELFF

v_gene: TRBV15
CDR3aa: CATSRVVAATDTQYF

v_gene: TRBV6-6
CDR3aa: CASSYPSEGTEAFF

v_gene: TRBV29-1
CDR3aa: CSVVSDRALRDTQYF

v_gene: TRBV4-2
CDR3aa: CASSRGPGPSGANVLTF

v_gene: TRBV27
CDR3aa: CASRRTGWYEQYF

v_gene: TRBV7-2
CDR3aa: CASSPSPGTGGGRGYTF

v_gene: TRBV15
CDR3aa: CATSRGDLSITDTQYF

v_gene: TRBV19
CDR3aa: CASTPGRYSYNEQFF

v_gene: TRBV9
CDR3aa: CASSGTLNPQSSGANVLTF

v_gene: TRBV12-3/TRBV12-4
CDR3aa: CASSPTGRETQYF

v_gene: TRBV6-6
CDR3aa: CASSPYRLLRGPGSYEQYF

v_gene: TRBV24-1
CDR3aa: CATRDRGGEQYF

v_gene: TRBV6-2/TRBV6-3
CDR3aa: CASSYSISRSSYEQYF

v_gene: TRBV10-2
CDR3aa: CASRSGQGDTQYF

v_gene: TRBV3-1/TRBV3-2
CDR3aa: CASSTTSGSTDTQYF

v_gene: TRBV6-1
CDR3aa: CASSEPGRLTEAFF

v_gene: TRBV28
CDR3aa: CASRQARNTIYF

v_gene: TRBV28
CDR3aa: CASSLATDHYYEQYF

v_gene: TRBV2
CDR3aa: CASSRGLAGVGEQYF

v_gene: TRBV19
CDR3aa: CASSTMAHPYTF

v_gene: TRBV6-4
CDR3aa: CASSEGLASGEQFF

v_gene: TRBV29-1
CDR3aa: CSVTGQGWTDTQYF

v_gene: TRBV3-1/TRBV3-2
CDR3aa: CASSQAAGAPYGYTF

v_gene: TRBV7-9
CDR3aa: CASSPRGLAGGPVDTQYF

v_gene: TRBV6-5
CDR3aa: CASSYSQGQVGYGYTF

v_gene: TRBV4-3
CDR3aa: CASSQDAGGSGNTIYF

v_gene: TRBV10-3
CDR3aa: CAISESKGTEAFF

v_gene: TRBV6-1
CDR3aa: CASSEVMNTEAFF

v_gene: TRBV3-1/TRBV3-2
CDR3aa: CASSQYPVGETQYF

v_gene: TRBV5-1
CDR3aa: CASSPRLAESNNEQFF

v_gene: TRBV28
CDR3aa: CASRVPGHLSAYGYTF

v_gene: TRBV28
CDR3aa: CASAKPRGRTEAFF

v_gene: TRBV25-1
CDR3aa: CASSGLGQGAQETQYF

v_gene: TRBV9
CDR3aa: CASSAGLLHEQYF

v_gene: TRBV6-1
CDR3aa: CASSEWTRAYEQYF